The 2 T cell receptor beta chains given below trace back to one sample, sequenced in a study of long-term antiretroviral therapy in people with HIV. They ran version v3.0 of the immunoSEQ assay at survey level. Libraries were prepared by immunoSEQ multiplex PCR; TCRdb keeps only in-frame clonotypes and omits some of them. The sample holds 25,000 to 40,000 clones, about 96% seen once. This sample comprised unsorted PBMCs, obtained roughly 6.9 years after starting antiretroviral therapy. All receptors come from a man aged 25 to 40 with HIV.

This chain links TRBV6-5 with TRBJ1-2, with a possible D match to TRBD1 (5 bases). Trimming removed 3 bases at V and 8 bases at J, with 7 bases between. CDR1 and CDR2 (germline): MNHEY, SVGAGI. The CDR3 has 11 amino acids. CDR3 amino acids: CASSYGDGYTF. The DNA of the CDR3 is TGTGCCAGCAGTTATGGGGACGGCTACACCTTC.

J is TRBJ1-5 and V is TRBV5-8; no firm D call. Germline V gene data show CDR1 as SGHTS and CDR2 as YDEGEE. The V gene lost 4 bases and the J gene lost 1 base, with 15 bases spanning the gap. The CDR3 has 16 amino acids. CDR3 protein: CASSPKRVISNQPQHF. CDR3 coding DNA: TGTGCCAGCAGCCCGAAGAGGGTGATAAGCAATCAGCCCCAGCATTTT.